Included here is one T cell receptor beta chain sequence, with context. Its specificity is unknown. V lost 3 bases and J lost 3; bases outside the gene matches: 6. The length of the CDR3 is 16 residues. Germline V lookup: CDR1 MDHEN, CDR2 SYDVKM. This sample is drawn from a study of T cell responses to AZD1222 COVID-19 vaccine. Libraries were prepared by immunoSEQ multiplex PCR; TCRdb keeps only in-frame clonotypes and omits some of them. The data contain about 110,000 clones, around nine tenths of them singletons. Study-wide results and caveats: Increases in Spike-specific TCR breadth and depth were seen after two AZD1222 doses. Repertoires were obtained only post-peak T cell response.

This sequence was found in an adult who received the AZD1222 COVID-19 vaccine. The input for sequencing was peripheral blood, taken 28 days after the second AZD1222 dose. The chain recombines TRBV28 with TRBJ2-5; TRBD1 aligns across 11 bases. CDR3 DNA sequence: TGTGCCAGCAGTTTTTACGGACAGGGGGCGAAAGAGACCCAGTACTTC. Translated: CASSFYGQGAKETQYF.